The 12 T cell receptor beta chains below were found in one sample sequenced in a study of blood T cell repertoires in COVID-19. The table came from immunoSEQ multiplex PCR; TCRdb's copy has only in-frame clones and leaves some out. The sample includes more than 300,000 clones, roughly 80% of them seen just once. Specimen: PBMCs or T cells enriched from blood (not recorded which). These receptors originate from a woman in her forties or fifties who had recovered from COVID-19.

The gene calls are TRBV7-2 and TRBJ2-7; 9 nucleotides agree with TRBD2. The CDR3 extends over 19 amino acids. Trimming at V came to 5 bases and at J to 2 bases, leaving 19 bases not matched to a gene. Germline values: CDR1 SGHTA, CDR2 FQGNSA. The chain's CDR3 is CASSARGLAGPLLTYEQYF. The CDR3, as DNA: TGTGCCAGCAGCGCCAGGGGCCTAGCGGGGCCACTTTTGACCTACGAGCAGTACTTC.

This clone was seen once. The rearrangement links TRBV11-2 to TRBJ2-2; 7 positions agree with TRBD1. The CDR3 has 17 residues. Germline V lookup: CDR1 SGHAT, CDR2 FQNNGV. The V and J ends lost 1 base and 6 bases, in that order; junction bases with no gene match: 11. The CDR3 protein is CASSLGKDRPPAGELFF. The CDR3 nucleotides read TGTGCCAGCAGCTTAGGGAAGGACAGGCCCCCAGCCGGGGAGCTGTTTTTT.

V and J are TRBV11-2 and TRBJ1-2; D is uncertain. Germline CDR1 SGHAT, CDR2 FQNNGV. Trimming cost V 2 bases and J 3 bases, with 19 bases left between them. The CDR3 length is 17 residues. The CDR3 sequence is CASSLNGQRLTYYGYTF. In DNA form, the CDR3 reads TGTGCCAGCAGCTTAAACGGCCAGCGACTAACCTACTATGGCTACACCTTC.

The chain recombines TRBV25-1 with TRBJ2-5; D call uncertain. CDR1 is MGHDK, CDR2 SYGVNS, per germline. CDR3 length equals 16 residues. V was cut by 3 bases and J by 1 base, with 15 bases left in between. CDR3 residues: CASSDYSGELQETQYF. The CDR3 DNA reads as TGTGCCAGCAGTGATTATTCTGGAGAACTCCAAGAGACCCAGTACTTC.

J is TRBJ1-4 and V is TRBV5-5; 7 bases fit TRBD1. V gave up 6 bases and J gave up 8 bases; unmatched junction bases: 10. Germline V gene sequence: CDR1 SGHKS, CDR2 YYEKEE (reference sequence). This CDR3 has 14 residues. The CDR3, as DNA: TGTGCCAGCACCTTTAGGGGGCTGGGCGAAAAACTGTTTTTT. Residues: CASTFRGLGEKLFF.

The chain combines TRBV29-1 with TRBJ1-2; the match to TRBD1 covers 10 bases. The V gene end was trimmed by 5 bases and the J gene end by 5 bases; junction bases not matched to a gene: 11. The CDR3 spans 15 residues. Germline V gives CDR1 SQVTM, CDR2 ANQGSEA. The CDR3 DNA is TGCAGCGTTCCTTGGGGACAGGGGTTTGGGTATGGCTACACCTTC. This gives the protein CSVPWGQGFGYGYTF.

This clone was recorded only once. J is TRBJ2-1 and V is TRBV5-4, with D possibly matching TRBD1 (5 bases). V lost 4 bases and J 5 bases, leaving 13 bases between the germline ends. The CDR3 extends over 14 amino acids. The germline V gene encodes CDR1 SGHNT and CDR2 YYREEE (reference sequence). CDR3 in amino acids: CASSDTSTDNEQFF. As DNA, the CDR3 is TGTGCCAGCAGCGATACGTCGACAGACAATGAGCAGTTCTTC.

The CDR3 is CASSLDTNLSGNTIYF. CDR3 sequence (DNA): TGCGCCAGCAGCCTGGACACAAACCTCTCTGGAAACACCATATATTTT. The V gene is TRBV4-1, the J gene TRBJ1-3; tentative D call: TRBD1 (5 bases). The CDR3 runs 16 residues. The V end lost 4 bases, the J end lost 0 bases, and 13 bases lay between the germline ends. Germline CDR1 and CDR2: MGHRA and YSYEKL.

This clone was observed a single time. The chain links TRBV7-2 to TRBJ2-7; a weak D match, TRBD1 (7 bases). Trimming took off 9 bases at V and 0 bases at J, with 15 bases between the two ends. This CDR3 is 14 amino acids long. Looked up from germline, CDR1 is SGHTA and CDR2 is FQGNSA. CDR3 region: CASKPGGSSYEQYF. The CDR3 DNA is TGTGCCAGTAAACCAGGGGGGAGCTCCTACGAGCAGTACTTC.

The chain uses TRBV5-1 and TRBJ2-1; 8 bases agree with TRBD1. The germline gives CDR1 SGHRS, CDR2 YFSETQ. CDR3 size: 14 residues. V lost 3 bases, J lost 6 bases, and 5 bases stayed unmatched. Here the CDR3 DNA reads TGCGCCAGCAGCTGGGTACAGGGGGGCAATGAGCAGTTCTTC. Translating gives CASSWVQGGNEQFF.

The chain carries TRBV3-1 (or the pseudogene TRBV3-2) and TRBJ1-2, with D unclear. The germline gives CDR1 LGHDT, CDR2 YNNKEL (reference sequence). This CDR3 contains 14 residues. Trimming removed 1 base at V and 0 bases at J, with 6 bases between. The DNA of the CDR3 is TGTGCCAGCAGCCAAGGCCAGACTAACTATGGCTACACCTTC. This codes for CASSQGQTNYGYTF.

This clone was found a few times. The chain employs TRBV2 and TRBJ2-1; D ambiguous. The ends were cut back, 7 bases at V and 9 bases at J, with 16 bases in the middle. CDR1 SNHLY and CDR2 FYNNEI come from the germline V gene. The CDR3 loop spans 13 amino acids. The CDR3 DNA follows: TGTGCCAGCACTCGTTCCCAGTTTGCTGAGCAGTTCTTC. Encoded protein: CASTRSQFAEQFF.